Below, 18 T cell receptor beta chains from the same sample are listed, as sequenced in a study of Tregs in tolerant kidney transplant recipients. Sequencing was performed with immunoSEQ multiplex PCR; in TCRdb, only in-frame clones are kept and a portion is missing. The sample has about 30,000 clones; the top ten hold 13% to 15%. The sample consisted of CD8+ T cells from blood, taken before the transplant. Source of these receptors: a human donor who received a combined kidney and bone marrow transplant.

Concerning this clone itself: The read falls 3 residues short of the CDR3 end, and the missing part is taken from the germline J gene. J is TRBJ2-2 and V is TRBV29-1, with 8 bases fitting TRBD2. Unmatched junction bases numbered 11, after V lost 7 bases and J lost 1 base. The CDR3 is 16 residues long. Germline V gives CDR1 SQVTM, CDR2 ANQGSEA. CDR3 sequence: CSASSGRAGNTGELFF. The CDR3 bases that were read are TGCAGCGCGTCGAGCGGGAGAGCGGGGAACACCGGGGAG.

Notes on this clone: From the germline J gene comes the end of the CDR3, since the read stops 3 residues before it. The chain carries TRBV29-1 and TRBJ1-5; TRBD1 is a possible D gene (5 bases). The CDR3 consists of 13 residues. Germline assignment: CDR1 SQVTM and CDR2 ANQGSEA. With 4 bases removed from V and 7 bases from J, the gap between germline ends came to 14 bases. The CDR3 sequence is CSVVPRVGQPQHF. The sequenced part of the CDR3 DNA is TGCAGCGTTGTCCCCAGGGTAGGACAGCCC.

Remarks on this clone: The read gets to within 3 residues of the CDR3 end, and the germline J gene fills in the rest. This chain connects TRBV18 to TRBJ2-7; 9 nucleotides agree with TRBD2. V lost 9 bases to trimming and J lost 4 bases; unmatched junction nucleotides: 10. The length of the CDR3 is 14 residues. Germline V lookup: CDR1 KGHSH, CDR2 LQKENI. This CDR3 reads CARYLRTSEYEQYF. The sequenced CDR3 bases are TGTGCCAGATACTTAAGGACTAGCGAGTACGAG.

As to this clone: The read ends 3 residues before the CDR3 terminus; that terminus is restored from the germline J gene. This chain uses TRBV6-2 or TRBV6-3 with TRBJ1-1; possible D gene TRBD1, 6 bases. CDR3 length: 12 residues. Trimming left V 7 bases short and J 6 bases short, with 12 bases between. The germline gives CDR1 MNHEY, CDR2 SVGEGT. The CDR3: CASNTGSSEAFF. The sequenced part of the CDR3 DNA is TGTGCCAGCAATACAGGGAGCTCTGAA.

In regard to this clone: From the germline J gene comes the end of the CDR3, since the read stops 3 residues before it. The chain has TRBV27 and TRBJ1-1, with D hard to call. This CDR3 is 13 amino acids long. From germline, CDR1 is MNHEY and CDR2 SMNVEV (reference sequence). Trimming removed 2 bases from V and 1 base from J, with 5 bases in between. This CDR3 reads CASSLTRNTEAFF. CDR3 DNA, as far as it was read: TGTGCCAGCAGTTTAACCAGGAACACTGAA.

In regard to this clone: The CDR3 end is not reached by the read, which stops 3 residues before it; the germline J gene fills it in. At the DNA level, this CDR3 is encoded by other sequences in the same sample as well. The chain combines TRBV7-9 with TRBJ2-3; the D gene is possibly TRBD1 (5 bases). This CDR3 is 13 amino acids long. CDR1 SEHNR and CDR2 FQNEAQ come from the germline V gene (reference sequence). CDR3 sequence reads: CASRATQGLTQYF. CDR3 bases read: TGTGCCAGCAGGGCCACGCAGGGCCTGACG.

A note on this clone: The read terminates 3 residues ahead of where the CDR3 ends, so the germline J gene completes it. The chain uses TRBV5-4 and TRBJ2-3; D is undetermined. Trimming pared 0 bases from V and 2 bases from J, leaving 7 bases between. There are 14 residues in the CDR3. In germline, CDR1 is SGHNT, CDR2 YYREEE (reference sequence). The CDR3 DNA, read in part, is TGTGCCAGCAGCTTGGTAGGGCCCACAGATACG. Encoded protein: CASSLVGPTDT. The entire CDR3 is CASSLVGPTDTQYF.

A remark on this clone: From the germline J gene comes the end of the CDR3, since the read stops 3 residues before it. This chain connects TRBV19 to TRBJ2-1, with TRBD2 identical over 15 bases. V shed 6 bases, J shed 7 bases, and the junction held 1 base outside the gene matches. This CDR3 is built from 14 residues. Germline V gene data show CDR1 as LNHDA and CDR2 as SQIVND (reference sequence). This chain's CDR3 is CASSGLAGGNEQFF. The sequenced CDR3 bases are TGTGCCAGTAGCGGACTAGCGGGAGGGAATGAG.

As regards this clone: The missing CDR3 end, 3 residues past where the read stops, is filled in from the germline J gene. The chain carries TRBV2 and TRBJ2-7; TRBD1 matches at 10 bases. With V trimmed by 6 bases and J by 5 bases, 10 bases remained unmatched. The CDR3 runs 15 residues. CDR1 is SNHLY, CDR2 FYNNEI, per germline. The CDR3 DNA, read in part, is TGTGCCAGCAGCCTCATCCTGGGACAGGGGCACGAG. As protein: CASSLILGQGHE. The entire CDR3 reads CASSLILGQGHEQYF.

As regards this clone: The read ends 3 residues before the CDR3 terminus; that terminus is restored from the germline J gene. The chain recombines TRBV19 with TRBJ2-7; D may be TRBD1 (5 bases). V dropped 2 bases and J dropped 2 bases, with 16 bases sitting between them. Germline V CDR1 and CDR2: LNHDA, SQIVND (reference sequence). The CDR3 contains 16 residues. The CDR3 sequence: CASSIRGPTPTYEQYF. The DNA read from the CDR3 is TGTGCCAGTAGTATAAGGGGCCCGACACCGACCTACGAG. The full variable domain, completed using reference TRBV19 and TRBJ2-7, is DGGITQSPKYLFRKEGQNVTLSCEQNLNHDAMYWYRQDPGQGLRLIYYSQIVNDFQKGDIAEGYSVSREKKESFPLTVTSAQKNPTAFYLCASSIRGPTPTYEQYFGPGTRLTVT.

CDR3 protein: CSARETTSYEQYF. Partial CDR3 DNA: TGCAGTGCTAGAGAAACGACATCCTACGAG. This chain connects TRBV20-1 to TRBJ2-7; no reliable D call. The sequenced fragment ends 3 residues before the CDR3 boundary, so the rest is inferred from the germline J gene. CDR1 and CDR2 (germline): DFQATT, SNEGSKA (reference sequence). This CDR3 is built from 13 residues. Trimming cost V 0 bases and J 1 base, with 7 bases left between them.

In regard to this clone: The CDR3 is cut off 3 residues early in the read; its end comes from the germline J gene. The V gene is TRBV7-8, the J gene TRBJ1-5; no definite D call. This CDR3 contains 14 residues. Germline CDR1 SGHVS, CDR2 FQNEAQ. V lost 3 bases to trimming and J lost 4 bases, with 10 bases between them. Partial CDR3 DNA: TGTGCCAGCAGCTTGTACGGTATTAATCAGCCC. Its protein product is CASSLYGINQP. The complete CDR3 reads CASSLYGINQPQHF.

Of note for this clone: The read comes to an end 3 residues before the CDR3 does, leaving the germline J gene to fill in the end. The V gene is TRBV5-6, the J gene TRBJ2-3; D possibly corresponds to TRBD1 (5 bases). The CDR3 is 15 amino acids. V was pared by 1 base and J by 3 bases, with 12 bases between. Germline CDR1 and CDR2: SGHDT and YYEEEE. Incomplete CDR3 DNA: TGTGCCAGCAGCTTGAGGCAGGGTGGGACAGATACG. Its protein is CASSLRQGGTDT. The whole CDR3 protein is CASSLRQGGTDTQYF. Filled out from reference TRBV5-6 and TRBJ2-3, the complete variable domain reads DAGVTQSPTHLIKTRGQQVTLRCSPKSGHDTVSWYQQALGQGPQFIFQYYEEEERQRGNFPDRFSGHQFPNYSSELNVNALLLGDSALYLCASSLRQGGTDTQYFGPGTRLTVL.

Concerning this clone itself: The CDR3 goes on 3 residues after the read ends, and that part is filled in from the germline J gene. This chain links TRBV20-1 with TRBJ2-1; TRBD2 matches at 11 bases. Germline CDR1 reads DFQATT; CDR2 reads SNEGSKA (reference sequence). Losses at the gene ends were 4 bases for V and 4 bases for J; bases not matched to a gene: 15. The CDR3 runs to 18 residues. The CDR3 loop is CSATGTSGFRMGYNEQFF. The DNA read from the CDR3 is TGCAGTGCTACCGGGACTAGCGGCTTTCGAATGGGGTACAATGAG.

Concerning this clone itself: The CDR3 extends 3 residues past the end of the read, so its final part is completed from the germline J gene. This chain links TRBV19 with TRBJ2-7, with 9 bases that match TRBD1. The CDR3 totals 15 residues. V lost 1 base to trimming and J lost 6 bases; unmatched junction nucleotides: 7. Germline V gene data show CDR1 as LNHDA and CDR2 as SQIVND (reference sequence). The part of the CDR3 DNA that was read is TGTGCCAGTAGTATAGCGACAGGGGGAAGCTCCGAG. It specifies CASSIATGGSSE. The full CDR3 reads CASSIATGGSSEQYF.

About this clone: The read terminates 3 residues ahead of where the CDR3 ends, so the germline J gene completes it. The J gene is TRBJ2-3, the V gene TRBV7-6; D gene ambiguous. The germline V and J ends were trimmed by 2 bases and 1 base, with 10 bases remaining between them. Germline CDR1 reads SGHVS; CDR2 reads FNYEAQ. CDR3 size: 15 residues. The CDR3 loop reads CASSLLLAGTDTQYF. CDR3 DNA (partial): TGTGCCAGCAGCTTACTTTTGGCTGGCACAGATACG.

As to this clone: The DNA ends 3 residues before the CDR3 does, and the rest of the CDR3 is filled in from the germline J gene. This chain links TRBV5-1 with TRBJ2-3; 10 bases agree with TRBD2. Germline CDR1 and CDR2: SGHRS and YFSETQ. The CDR3 has 17 residues. With 2 bases clipped from V and 5 bases from J, the junction kept 11 bases outside the gene matches. Partial CDR3 DNA: TGCGCCAGCAGCTTCTCTAGCGGGAGAGGGGGGGAAGATACG. This translates into CASSFSSGRGGEDT. The full CDR3 protein is CASSFSSGRGGEDTQYF.

As for this clone: The CDR3 extends 3 residues past the end of the read, so its final part is completed from the germline J gene. V and J are TRBV5-1 and TRBJ1-1, with 8 bases fitting TRBD1. The ends lost 4 bases at V and 4 bases at J; junction bases unmatched: 6. CDR1 and CDR2 (germline): SGHRS, YFSETQ. This CDR3 has 14 residues. Incomplete CDR3 DNA: TGCGCCAGCAGCATCGGACAGGGAATCACTGAA. This encodes CASSIGQGITE. The full CDR3 reads CASSIGQGITEAFF.